Presented here are 22 T cell receptor beta chains from one specimen sequenced in a study of T cell clonality in common variable immunodeficiency. Measured with immunoSEQ multiplex PCR; TCRdb has only the in-frame clones, and not every one. The sample contains more than 13,000 clones, none occurring once; about 10% lies in the top ten. The antigens of these receptors remain unknown. Study-level points and caveats: Reportedly, TCR beta sequences from common variable immunodeficiency showed fewer deletions and N-nucleotide insertions.

The sequenced sample consisted of peripheral blood mononuclear cells. These receptors all stem from a human donor with common variable immunodeficiency.

This clone was found a few times. The CDR3 end falls 3 residues outside the read, so it is completed with the germline J gene. The V call is TRBV20-1, the J call TRBJ2-5; no clear D gene. V lost 7 bases to trimming and J lost 2 bases, with 8 bases between them. CDR1 and CDR2 from the germline V gene are DFQATT and SNEGSKA (reference sequence). The CDR3 is 11 residues long. The CDR3 spells CSVSQQETQYF. CDR3 DNA, as far as it was read: TGCAGTGTGTCGCAGCAAGAGACC.

This clone has only a few counts. The read finishes 3 residues shy of the CDR3 end, and the germline J gene is used to complete it. V is TRBV7-3 and J is TRBJ2-1, with D perhaps matching TRBD1 (6 bases). CDR3 length: 15 residues. With 5 bases removed from V and 5 bases from J, the gap between germline ends came to 16 bases. Germline-derived CDR1 and CDR2 are SGHTA and FQGTGA. The CDR3 sequence is CASSPLPGDNNEQFF. The sequenced CDR3 bases are TGTGCCAGCAGCCCACTACCAGGGGACAACAATGAG. Full variable domain (missing parts from reference TRBV7-3 and TRBJ2-1): GAGVSQTPSNKVTEKGKYVELRCDPISGHTALYWYRQSLGQGPEFLIYFQGTGAADDSGLPNDRFFAVRPEGSVSTLKIQRTERGDSAVYLCASSPLPGDNNEQFFGPGTRLTVL.

This clone was recorded a few times. The read terminates 3 residues ahead of where the CDR3 ends, so the germline J gene completes it. This chain joins TRBV5-6 and TRBJ2-3; TRBD1 agrees at 8 bases. Germline CDR1 reads SGHDT; CDR2 reads YYEEEE. After removal of 4 bases from V and 7 bases from J, the junction contained 8 bases not matched to a gene. CDR3 size: 14 residues. The DNA read from the CDR3 is TGTGCCAGCAGCATCCGGACAGGGCAAAATACG. Translation gives CASSIRTGQNT. The full CDR3 is CASSIRTGQNTQYF.

This clone rates as medium-sized. The read ends 3 residues shy of where the CDR3 ends; the end is completed using the germline J gene. The chain employs TRBV7-2 and TRBJ2-1, with D tentatively TRBD2 (6 bases). CDR3 length equals 13 residues. Trimming shortened V by 3 bases and J by 9 bases, and 12 bases separated the two germline ends. Germline CDR1 SGHTA, CDR2 FQGNSA. The CDR3 loop reads CASSFGGFGEQFF. The sequenced part of the CDR3 DNA is TGTGCCAGCAGCTTTGGGGGGTTCGGTGAG.

This clone has a handful of counts. Coverage ceases 3 residues before the CDR3 finishes, and the germline J gene fills in the end. This rearrangement joins TRBV7-2 to TRBJ2-1; perhaps TRBD2 as D (5 bases). The V end was cut by 5 bases, the J end by 0 bases, with 11 bases between. This CDR3 has 15 residues. Germline V gene sequence: CDR1 SGHTA, CDR2 FQGNSA. CDR3 amino acids: CASSRTLSSYNEQFF. Partial CDR3 DNA: TGTGCCAGCAGCCGGACTCTTAGCTCCTACAATGAG.

The table lists this clone with a few counts. The read gets to within 3 residues of the CDR3 end, and the germline J gene fills in the rest. The chain carries TRBV18 and TRBJ1-1; D is uncertain. In germline, CDR1 is KGHSH, CDR2 LQKENI. CDR3 size: 16 residues. V was trimmed by 0 bases and J by 4 bases, leaving 15 bases between them. The sequenced CDR3 bases are TGTGCCAGCTCACCACCGGTAGCCGGAGGCGGCACTGAA. Translating it yields CASSPPVAGGGTE. The full CDR3 protein is CASSPPVAGGGTEAFF.

This clone was seen only a few times. The read gets to within 3 residues of the CDR3 end, and the germline J gene fills in the rest. This rearrangement joins TRBV7-9 to TRBJ2-7, with 9 bases that match TRBD1. Germline V CDR1 and CDR2: SEHNR, FQNEAQ (reference sequence). Losses at the gene ends were 5 bases for V and 3 bases for J; bases not matched to a gene: 5. The CDR3 runs to 14 residues. CDR3 residues: CASSAGTGLYEQYF. The part of the CDR3 DNA that was read is TGTGCCAGCAGCGCCGGGACAGGGCTCTACGAG. Combining the CDR3 with reference TRBV7-9 and TRBJ2-7 gives the whole variable domain DTGVSQNPRHKITKRGQNVTFRCDPISEHNRLYWYRQTLGQGPEFLTYFQNEAQLEKSRLLSDRFSAERPKGSFSTLEIQRTEQGDSAMYLCASSAGTGLYEQYFGPGTRLTVT.

Turning to this clone: Read data end 3 residues before the CDR3 end; the end is taken from the germline J gene. The chain links TRBV7-2 to TRBJ2-5; 9 bases align to TRBD2. Germline CDR1 SGHTA, CDR2 FQGNSA. V dropped 3 bases and J dropped 5; count of bases not matched to a gene: 7. The CDR3 is 15 amino acids. CDR3: CASSLGGGAGETQYF. The part of the CDR3 DNA that was read is TGTGCCAGCAGCTTGGGCGGGGGGGCCGGGGAGACC.

Concerning this clone: Coverage ceases 3 residues before the CDR3 finishes, and the germline J gene fills in the end. The chain carries TRBV7-2 and TRBJ2-7; 10 positions match TRBD1. The CDR3 contains 14 residues. With V trimmed by 5 bases and J by 4 bases, 5 bases remained unmatched. Per the germline V gene, CDR1 is SGHTA and CDR2 is FQGNSA. The CDR3 sequence: CASSRSGQGYEQYF. CDR3 DNA (partial): TGTGCCAGCAGCCGATCGGGACAGGGGTACGAG.

This clone was seen a few times. The read ends 3 residues before the CDR3 terminus; that terminus is restored from the germline J gene. The V and J genes are TRBV2 and TRBJ2-1; 7 nucleotides match TRBD1. V was pared by 3 bases and J by 9 bases, with 8 bases of the junction left unmatched. Germline CDR1 SNHLY, CDR2 FYNNEI. This CDR3 is built from 14 residues. The DNA read from the CDR3 is TGTGCCAGCAGTGACCCGGGACAGTTGGGTGAG. Translating it yields CASSDPGQLGE. The CDR3, in full, reads CASSDPGQLGEQFF.

This clone was counted between two and nine times. The CDR3 end is not reached by the read, which stops 3 residues before it; the germline J gene fills it in. The chain carries TRBV5-1 and TRBJ2-5; tentative D call: TRBD1 (5 bases). This CDR3 has 14 residues. From germline, CDR1 is SGHRS and CDR2 YFSETQ. V was pared by 0 bases and J by 1 base, with 7 bases between. The CDR3: CASSLGQLQETQYF. CDR3 DNA, as far as it was read: TGCGCCAGCAGCTTGGGACAGCTCCAAGAGACC.

As regards this clone: The read comes to an end 3 residues before the CDR3 does, leaving the germline J gene to fill in the end. The rearrangement uses TRBV18 and TRBJ2-1; TRBD1 might be the D (5 bases). The germline V gene has CDR1 KGHSH and CDR2 LQKENI. The CDR3 extends over 17 amino acids. Deletions cut 2 bases from V and 1 base from J, with 15 bases between. The sequenced CDR3 bases are TGTGCCAGCTCACCAGGGGCGAGGATGAGGTCCTACAATGAG. It encodes CASSPGARMRSYNE. The entire CDR3 is CASSPGARMRSYNEQFF. The full variable domain, completed using reference TRBV18 and TRBJ2-1, is NAGVMQNPRHLVRRRGQEARLRCSPMKGHSHVYWYRQLPEEGLKFMVYLQKENIIDESGMPKERFSAEFPKEGPSILRIQQVVRGDSAAYFCASSPGARMRSYNEQFFGPGTRLTVL.

This clone was seen more than once but under ten times. The read stops 3 residues short of the end of the CDR3; the missing end is completed from the germline J gene. This chain links TRBV18 with TRBJ2-3; 12 nucleotides line up with TRBD2. Germline V CDR1 and CDR2: KGHSH, LQKENI. V trimming: 6 bases; J trimming: 7 bases; junction bases outside the gene matches: 14. This CDR3 has 17 residues. The CDR3 bases that were read are TGTGCCAGCTCTCGATCCGGGACTAGCGGGTCAACTAATACG. Translating gives CASSRSGTSGSTNT. The entire CDR3 is CASSRSGTSGSTNTQYF.

By share, this clone counts as medium-sized. The missing CDR3 end, 3 residues past where the read stops, is filled in from the germline J gene. The gene calls are TRBV5-1 and TRBJ1-3, with 9 bases fitting TRBD1. The V gene's germline CDR1 is SGHRS and CDR2 YFSETQ. The V gene end was trimmed by 4 bases and the J gene end by 7 bases; junction bases not matched to a gene: 6. CDR3 size: 14 residues. CDR3 region: CASSPTGGRNTIYF. The sequenced part of the CDR3 DNA is TGCGCCAGCAGCCCTACAGGGGGCAGGAACACC.

On this clone: Sequencing ends 3 residues short of the CDR3 end; the germline J gene provides the rest. This sequence joins TRBV5-8 and TRBJ2-1; 8 nucleotides match TRBD1. Germline CDR1 SGHTS, CDR2 YDEGEE. The junction had 10 bases not matched to a gene; V was cut back by 3 bases and J by 8 bases. CDR3 length: 15 amino acids. This chain's CDR3 is CASSSYGQGGDEQFF. The part of the CDR3 DNA that was read is TGTGCCAGCAGCTCATACGGACAGGGAGGCGATGAG.

This clone was found a few times. Sequencing ends 3 residues short of the CDR3 end; the germline J gene provides the rest. The V call is TRBV19, the J call TRBJ1-2; D is perhaps TRBD1 (5 bases). Trimming took 1 base from V and 4 from J, leaving 13 bases between them. CDR3 length equals 15 residues. Germline V CDR1 and CDR2: LNHDA, SQIVND (reference sequence). The CDR3 sequence is CASSIGGQPIYGYTF. The part of the CDR3 DNA that was read is TGTGCCAGTAGTATAGGAGGACAACCCATCTATGGC. The entire variable domain, with the rest obtained from reference TRBV19 and TRBJ1-2, is as follows: DGGITQSPKYLFRKEGQNVTLSCEQNLNHDAMYWYRQDPGQGLRLIYYSQIVNDFQKGDIAEGYSVSREKKESFPLTVTSAQKNPTAFYLCASSIGGQPIYGYTFGSGTRLTVV.

At least ten counts were recorded for this clone. The read terminates 3 residues ahead of where the CDR3 ends, so the germline J gene completes it. The chain uses TRBV5-1 and TRBJ1-6; possible D gene TRBD1, 5 bases. V lost 1 base to trimming and J lost 8 bases, with 13 bases between them. This CDR3 comprises 15 residues. CDR1 and CDR2 (germline): SGHRS, YFSETQ. The chain's CDR3 is CASSLLAGLDSPLHF. The CDR3 bases that were read are TGCGCCAGCAGCTTGTTGGCAGGGCTGGATTCACCC.

This clone was recorded a few times. The read stops 3 residues short of the end of the CDR3; the missing end is completed from the germline J gene. The chain recombines TRBV19 with TRBJ2-7, with D tentatively TRBD1 (5 bases). CDR3 length: 13 residues. Germline CDR1 LNHDA, CDR2 SQIVND (reference sequence). Trimming removed 4 bases at V and 6 bases at J, with 13 bases between. The CDR3 DNA, read in part, is TGTGCCAGTAGTAAGCCTGCACAGGTCGAG. Amino acids: CASSKPAQVE. The entire CDR3 reads CASSKPAQVEQYF.

With respect to this clone: The read finishes 3 residues shy of the CDR3 end, and the germline J gene is used to complete it. This chain connects TRBV11-2 to TRBJ1-2; D uncertain. Per germline, CDR1 SGHAT and CDR2 FQNNGV. The CDR3 length is 15 residues. With 1 base removed from V and 0 bases from J, the gap between germline ends came to 9 bases. The part of the CDR3 DNA that was read is TGTGCCAGCAGCTTAGGAGTTCCGGCTAACTATGGC. As protein: CASSLGVPANYG. The full CDR3 protein reads CASSLGVPANYGYTF.

Regarding this clone: The CDR3 end is not reached by the read, which stops 3 residues before it; the germline J gene fills it in. This chain uses TRBV30 with TRBJ1-5; maybe TRBD1 (6 bases). CDR1 GTSNPN and CDR2 SVGIG come from the germline V gene (reference sequence). V was pared by 7 bases and J by 1 base, with 17 bases between. The CDR3 runs 15 residues. The chain's CDR3 is CASNGGGTSNQPQHF. The sequenced part of the CDR3 DNA is TGTGCCTCAAACGGCGGGGGGACAAGCAATCAGCCC.

This clone was picked up a small number of times. The read terminates 3 residues before the CDR3 end, so the remaining end is supplied by the germline J gene. J is TRBJ1-5 and V is TRBV18; D is perhaps TRBD1 (6 bases). The CDR3 has 15 amino acids. Trimming shortened V by 3 bases and J by 7 bases, and 16 bases separated the two germline ends. Germline CDR1 is KGHSH and CDR2 is LQKENI. CDR3 bases read: TGTGCCAGCTCACCGGTTCACAGGGCGGAACAGCCC. Its translation is CASSPVHRAEQP. The entire CDR3 protein is CASSPVHRAEQPQHF.

The sample holds a few counts of this clone. The CDR3 is cut off 3 residues early in the read; its end comes from the germline J gene. J is TRBJ2-5 and V is TRBV30, with 7 bases that match TRBD1. CDR1 GTSNPN and CDR2 SVGIG come from the germline V gene (reference sequence). After removal of 4 bases from V and 2 bases from J, the junction contained 7 bases not matched to a gene. This CDR3 has 14 amino acids. The DNA read from the CDR3 is TGTGCCTGGACTAAGGGGGCCGGGCAAGAGACC. Residues: CAWTKGAGQET. The whole CDR3 protein reads CAWTKGAGQETQYF.